This entry lists 32 T cell receptor beta chains sequenced from one sample in a study of cytomegalovirus exposure and HLA in healthy donors. The PCR was carried out with 60 Vbeta primers and 13 Jbeta primers. TCRdb keeps only in-frame clones here, not all; method: immunoSEQ multiplex PCR. The repertoire holds nearly 200,000 clones, with roughly 77% as singletons. The sample consisted of PBMCs. The receptors come from a male donor in good health and CMV-seropositive.

This clone turned up a few times. The chain uses TRBV4-3 and TRBJ1-4; D gene ambiguous. The CDR3 spans 14 residues. Trimming took off 0 bases at V and 6 bases at J, with 8 bases between the two ends. CDR1 is LGHNA, CDR2 YSLEER, per germline. The CDR3 is CASSQDWADEKLFF. DNA of the CDR3: TGCGCCAGCAGCCAAGACTGGGCTGATGAAAAACTGTTTTTT.

The chain employs TRBV28 and TRBJ2-5; 9 bases are a match to TRBD1. The J call may be wrong; the DNA end is better matched by TRBJ2-7. The length of the CDR3 is 15 residues. Germline CDR1 MDHEN, CDR2 SYDVKM. DNA of the CDR3: TGTGCCAGCAGTCCCGACAGGGGGAAGGTCTACGAGCAGTACTTC. This gives the protein CASSPDRGKVYEQYF.

In DNA form, the CDR3 reads TGTGCCAGCAGCCGACTGAGGGGGCGCGACACTGAAGCTTTCTTT. Translation: CASSRLRGRDTEAFF. The V and J genes are TRBV6-5 and TRBJ1-1; 7 bases fit TRBD1. V lost 6 bases, J lost 3 bases, and 10 bases stayed unmatched. The CDR3 has 15 residues. CDR1 is MNHEY, CDR2 SVGAGI, per germline.

This rearrangement joins TRBV9 to TRBJ1-5, with 11 bases lining up with TRBD1. V shed 2 bases, J shed 5 bases, and the junction held 3 bases outside the gene matches. This CDR3 spans 15 amino acids. Germline values: CDR1 SGDLS, CDR2 YYNGEE. CDR3 bases: TGTGCCAGCAGCGTGGGACAGGGGGTCGATCAGCCCCAGCATTTT. It codes for CASSVGQGVDQPQHF.

The rearrangement joins TRBV7-2 to TRBJ2-7; 9 bases agree with TRBD1. Germline CDR1 is SGHTA and CDR2 is FQGNSA. Losses at the gene ends were 3 bases for V and 3 bases for J; bases not matched to a gene: 6. The CDR3 covers 15 residues. Here the CDR3 DNA reads TGTGCCAGCAGCTTGAGTACGGACAGGGGCTACGAGCAGTACTTC. Translating it yields CASSLSTDRGYEQYF.

V and J are TRBV4-3 and TRBJ2-3; TRBD1 is a possible D gene (6 bases). CDR1 is LGHNA and CDR2 is YSLEER in the germline V gene. The germline V and J ends were trimmed by 4 bases and 2 bases, with 13 bases remaining between them. There are 15 residues in the CDR3. CDR3: CASSPGGPSTDTQYF. As DNA, the CDR3 is TGCGCCAGCAGCCCTGGGGGCCCATCCACAGATACGCAGTATTTT.

The chain combines TRBV19 with TRBJ2-1; 8 nucleotides match TRBD2. The germline CDR1 and CDR2 sequences are LNHDA and SQIVND (reference sequence). V was pared by 7 bases and J by 7 bases, with 9 bases of the junction left unmatched. CDR3 length: 14 residues. CDR3 protein: CASIGGRRGNEQFF. In DNA, the CDR3 is TGTGCCAGTATTGGCGGGAGGAGGGGGAATGAGCAGTTCTTC.

This clone was recorded once. The rearrangement links TRBV5-4 to TRBJ2-1; 7 nucleotides match TRBD2. CDR3 length: 16 amino acids. The trim removed 0 bases at V and 6 bases at J, leaving 9 bases unmatched. CDR1 is SGHNT, CDR2 YYREEE, per germline (reference sequence). Here the CDR3 reads CASSLGGSILFNEQFF. The CDR3 DNA follows: TGTGCCAGCAGCTTGGGCGGGAGTATCTTATTCAATGAGCAGTTCTTC.

The gene calls are TRBV4-1 and TRBJ2-1; D is perhaps TRBD2 (6 bases). The V end was cut by 0 bases, the J end by 4 bases, with 13 bases between. Germline loops: CDR1 MGHRA, CDR2 YSYEKL. The CDR3 loop spans 16 amino acids. The CDR3 sequence: CASSQEAGLGYNEQFF. DNA for the CDR3: TGCGCCAGCAGCCAAGAGGCGGGACTGGGATACAATGAGCAGTTCTTC.

This sequence joins TRBV5-6 and TRBJ2-4, with 8 bases fitting TRBD1. V was clipped by 6 bases and J by 8 bases; unmatched bases: 10. This CDR3 region has 14 residues. Germline V gene sequence: CDR1 SGHDT, CDR2 YYEEEE. CDR3 in DNA: TGTGCCAGCATCGTCAGGGGGCAAGAGGACATTCAGTACTTC. This sequence encodes CASIVRGQEDIQYF. Supplemented by reference TRBV5-6 and TRBJ2-4, the full variable domain reads DAGVTQSPTHLIKTRGQQVTLRCSPKSGHDTVSWYQQALGQGPQFIFQYYEEEERQRGNFPDRFSGHQFPNYSSELNVNALLLGDSALYLCASIVRGQEDIQYFGAGTRLSVL.

The chain links TRBV19 to TRBJ2-7, with 8 bases that match TRBD2. Losses at the gene ends were 5 bases for V and 2 bases for J; bases not matched to a gene: 2. The CDR3 runs to 13 residues. Germline V gives CDR1 LNHDA, CDR2 SQIVND (reference sequence). The CDR3 DNA reads TGTGCCAGTAGTTATAGCGGGGCCTACGAGCAGTACTTC. Protein: CASSYSGAYEQYF.

The gene calls are TRBV7-9 and TRBJ2-7; 9 positions agree with TRBD1. V was clipped by 10 bases and J by 1 base; unmatched bases: 8. The CDR3 is 14 amino acids. In germline, CDR1 is SEHNR, CDR2 FQNEAQ (reference sequence). This chain's CDR3 is CATNTGGLSYEQYF. The CDR3 nucleotides read TGTGCCACTAATACAGGGGGCCTTTCCTACGAGCAGTACTTC.

The rearrangement joins TRBV5-1 to TRBJ2-7, with 8 bases matching TRBD1. CDR1 and CDR2 (germline): SGHRS, YFSETQ. Trimming cost V 4 bases and J 0 bases; bases outside gene matches: 12. The CDR3 is made up of 17 amino acids. The CDR3 nucleotides read TGCGCCAGCAGCCTTACTTCCCGGACAGGGAGCTCCTACGAGCAGTACTTC. Its translation is CASSLTSRTGSSYEQYF.

CDR3 in amino acids: CASSPQGYSGNTIYF. DNA of the CDR3: TGTGCCAGCAGCCCACAGGGATACTCTGGAAACACCATATATTTT. The chain couples TRBV6-5 to TRBJ1-3; D might be TRBD1 (6 bases). Germline values: CDR1 MNHEY, CDR2 SVGAGI. This CDR3 has 15 amino acids. The ends were cut back, 6 bases at V and 0 bases at J, with 12 bases in the middle.

This chain links TRBV6-1 with TRBJ2-7, with TRBD1 matching over 9 bases. Unmatched junction bases numbered 11, after V lost 6 bases and J lost 5 bases. This CDR3 has 15 amino acids. Germline CDR1 is MNHNS and CDR2 is SASEGT. The CDR3 protein is CASRLQGAGSHEQYF. CDR3 DNA: TGTGCCAGCAGGTTACAGGGGGCTGGATCCCACGAGCAGTACTTC.

The gene calls are TRBV7-3 and TRBJ2-1; TRBD2 matches at 11 bases. Germline-derived CDR1 and CDR2 are SGHTA and FQGTGA. The junction had 6 bases not matched to a gene; V was cut back by 4 bases and J by 4 bases. The CDR3 sequence is 16 residues long. The chain's CDR3 is CASSWSGTSGYNEQFF. The CDR3 DNA reads TGTGCCAGCAGCTGGAGCGGGACTAGCGGTTACAATGAGCAGTTCTTC. Together with reference TRBV7-3 and TRBJ2-1, the CDR3 gives the full variable domain: GAGVSQTPSNKVTEKGKYVELRCDPISGHTALYWYRQSLGQGPEFLIYFQGTGAADDSGLPNDRFFAVRPEGSVSTLKIQRTERGDSAVYLCASSWSGTSGYNEQFFGPGTRLTVL.

The V call is TRBV7-2, the J call TRBJ1-3; TRBD1 is a possible D gene (5 bases). V lost 5 bases and J lost 0, with 11 bases in between. The CDR3 extends over 15 amino acids. Germline CDR1 and CDR2: SGHTA and FQGNSA. The CDR3 DNA reads TGTGCCAGCAGCCCTAGGGGCGTCTCTGGAAACACCATATATTTT. Translation gives CASSPRGVSGNTIYF.

The CDR3 DNA reads as TGCGCCAGCAGCCTGGGACTAGCGGGAGCTGGAGATACGCAGTATTTT. Amino acids: CASSLGLAGAGDTQYF. The chain links TRBV4-1 to TRBJ2-3; 14 nucleotides agree with TRBD2. The CDR3 spans 16 residues. Germline-derived CDR1 and CDR2 are MGHRA and YSYEKL. V lost 4 bases and J lost 5; bases outside the gene matches: 5.

This clone appeared a few times. Here the CDR3 DNA reads TGTGCCAGCAGCCCCGGACAGGGAATCTCCTACGAGCAGTACTTC. It is translated as CASSPGQGISYEQYF. J is TRBJ2-7 and V is TRBV7-3, with 8 bases that match TRBD1. CDR1 is SGHTA, CDR2 FQGTGA, per germline. Trimming cost V 5 bases and J 0 bases; bases outside gene matches: 6. The CDR3 has 15 residues.

The chain links TRBV10-3 to TRBJ2-2; 7 nucleotides align to TRBD1. The junction had 5 bases not matched to a gene; V was cut back by 6 bases and J by 4 bases. The germline V gene has CDR1 ENHRY and CDR2 SYGVKD. There are 14 residues in the CDR3. CDR3: CAIRQGTGTGELFF. The CDR3 region has the DNA TGTGCCATCAGACAGGGGACGGGCACCGGGGAGCTGTTTTTT.

The chain employs TRBV27 and TRBJ1-1; D is possibly TRBD1 (6 bases). From germline, CDR1 is MNHEY and CDR2 SMNVEV (reference sequence). Trimming pared 4 bases from V and 0 bases from J, leaving 9 bases between. CDR3 length: 14 residues. The CDR3 region is CASSSGTLNTEAFF. CDR3 coding DNA: TGTGCCAGCAGTTCAGGGACATTGAACACTGAAGCTTTCTTT.

Comment on this clone: The same CDR3 is also encoded by other DNA sequences in this sample. The J gene is TRBJ1-3, the V gene TRBV7-9, with D unresolved. V was pared by 5 bases and J by 0 bases, with 8 bases between. CDR3 length equals 14 residues. Germline V gene data show CDR1 as SEHNR and CDR2 as FQNEAQ (reference sequence). This CDR3 reads CASSPGISGNTIYF. CDR3 nucleotides: TGTGCCAGCAGCCCGGGGATCTCTGGAAACACCATATATTTT.

The chain links TRBV18 to TRBJ2-1; 11 bases agree with TRBD2. This CDR3 has 15 amino acids. J was trimmed by 7 bases and V by 6 bases; bases with no gene match: 8. Germline V gene lookup returns CDR1 KGHSH and CDR2 LQKENI. For the CDR3, the DNA is TGTGCCAGCTCCCTTACTAGCGGGAGTGTTAATGAGCAGTTCTTC. Translated: CASSLTSGSVNEQFF.

The V gene is TRBV14, the J gene TRBJ2-1; D might be TRBD1 (5 bases). CDR1 is SGHDN and CDR2 is FVKESK in the germline V gene. The CDR3 runs to 16 residues. The V gene lost 4 bases and the J gene lost 4 bases, with 17 bases spanning the gap. The CDR3 nucleotides are TGTGCCAGCAGCCGAGACAGAGGAGTGGCGTACAATGAGCAGTTCTTC. Its translation: CASSRDRGVAYNEQFF.

V usage is TRBV5-6 and J usage is TRBJ2-2; perhaps TRBD2 as D (6 bases). V was shortened by 5 bases and J by 5 bases, with 16 bases between the two germline ends. Germline lookup yields CDR1 SGHDT and CDR2 YYEEEE. The CDR3 is 15 residues long. CDR3 DNA sequence: TGTGCCAGCAGTCCACCCCTCAGCGGGACCGGGGAGCTGTTTTTT. Translating gives CASSPPLSGTGELFF.

This sequence joins TRBV11-3 and TRBJ2-2; 11 nucleotides match TRBD1. The germline CDR1 and CDR2 sequences are SGHNT and YENEEA. V lost 1 base and J lost 7; bases outside the gene matches: 2. This CDR3 region has 15 residues. The CDR3: CASSLGTGGGGELFF. DNA of the CDR3: TGTGCCAGCAGCTTAGGGACAGGGGGCGGCGGGGAGCTGTTTTTT.

The rearrangement links TRBV5-1 to TRBJ2-1; 9 positions agree with TRBD2. CDR1 and CDR2 (germline): SGHRS, YFSETQ. The CDR3 runs to 14 residues. V lost 7 bases, J lost 2 bases, and 4 bases stayed unmatched. The DNA of the CDR3 is TGCGCCAGCCGGCCTAGCGGGACCTACAATGAGCAGTTCTTC. Translated, it gives CASRPSGTYNEQFF. The whole variable domain, filled in from reference TRBV5-1 and TRBJ2-1, reads KAGVTQTPRYLIKTRGQQVTLSCSPISGHRSVSWYQQTPGQGLQFLFEYFSETQRNKGNFPGRFSGRQFSNSRSEMNVSTLELGDSALYLCASRPSGTYNEQFFGPGTRLTVL.

The gene calls are TRBV4-2 and TRBJ2-5; D possibly corresponds to TRBD1 (6 bases). Germline CDR1 reads LGHNA; CDR2 reads YNFKEQ. CDR3 length: 14 residues. The V gene lost 1 base and the J gene lost 5 bases, with 11 bases spanning the gap. The CDR3: CASSQGGLGETQYF. The CDR3 DNA reads as TGTGCCAGCAGCCAAGGGGGGCTGGGGGAGACCCAGTACTTC.

The chain recombines TRBV19 with TRBJ1-3; unclear D gene. CDR1 and CDR2 (germline): LNHDA, SQIVND (reference sequence). This CDR3 contains 13 residues. V shed 2 bases and J shed 4 bases, with 6 bases lying between them. This CDR3 reads CASSISPGNTIYF. CDR3 coding DNA: TGTGCCAGTAGTATAAGCCCGGGAAACACCATATATTTT.

The V gene is TRBV13, the J gene TRBJ2-1, with D maybe TRBD2 (5 bases). The V end lost 4 bases, the J end lost 4 bases, and 8 bases lay between the germline ends. The CDR3 totals 13 residues. The V gene's germline CDR1 is PRHDT and CDR2 FYEKMQ (reference sequence). As DNA, the CDR3 is TGTGCCAGCAGCTCCGGACTGTACAATGAGCAGTTCTTC. The encoded protein is CASSSGLYNEQFF. The full variable domain, with the rest looked up from reference TRBV13 and TRBJ2-1, is AAGVIQSPRHLIKEKRETATLKCYPIPRHDTVYWYQQGPGQDPQFLISFYEKMQSDKGSIPDRFSAQQFSDYHSELNMSSLELGDSALYFCASSSGLYNEQFFGPGTRLTVL.

The rearrangement links TRBV6-5 to TRBJ1-3; 9 nucleotides match TRBD1. The CDR3 length is 14 residues. Germline values: CDR1 MNHEY, CDR2 SVGAGI. The V and J ends lost 5 bases and 4 bases, in that order; junction bases with no gene match: 3. As DNA, the CDR3 is TGTGCCAGCAGTCGACAGGGGGGCGGAAACACCATATATTTT. It codes for CASSRQGGGNTIYF.

The V and J genes are TRBV7-2 and TRBJ2-6, with 10 positions matching TRBD2. CDR1 and CDR2 from the germline V gene are SGHTA and FQGNSA. Germline trimming cut 6 bases from V and 1 base from J; bases unmatched to any gene: 9. This CDR3 has 18 residues. This chain's CDR3 is CASSQGLAGASGANVLTF. The CDR3 DNA reads TGTGCCAGCAGTCAAGGTCTAGCGGGAGCGTCTGGGGCCAACGTCCTGACTTTC.